This T cell receptor beta chain is from a study of T cells in Graves' hyperthyroidism and ophthalmopathy. Points from the study as a whole: Among clonotypes expanded in thyroid above 0.001, most were also found in blood.

This clonotype was seen at least ten times. What it recognizes is unknown. Criteria for exclusion of patients were uncontrolled infection, other autoimmune disease, pregnancy or lactation. Amplified TCR beta CDR3 regions came from RNA transcripts. In the first-round RT-PCR of the TCR CDR3, the HTBI primer set was used. TCRdb re-called the multiplex PCR reads through MiXCR, storing one row per CDR3 protein. The sample lists roughly 550,000 distinct CDR3 sequences; 15% to 20% were seen once. The V end lost 3 bases, the J end lost 5 bases, and 7 bases lay between the germline ends. The CDR3 sequence is 12 residues long.

Material: blood. The rearrangement uses TRBV12-3 or TRBV12-4 and TRBJ2-5, with D unclear. The TCR comes from a woman aged 25 to 39 with Graves' ophthalmopathy. CDR3 in amino acids: CASSLVRETQYF. CDR3 bases: TGTGCCAGCAGTTTGGTACGGGAGACCCAGTACTTC.